This TCR beta chain originates from a study of blood T cell repertoires in COVID-19. Study details: Specimens from acute and convalescent COVID-19 originated in the United States, Italy and Spain.

TCRdb's table, derived via immunoSEQ multiplex PCR, lists solely in-frame clones and lacks some. This table has some 380,000 clones, roughly 80% appearing once. This clone has a handful of counts. This TCR came from a human donor with acute or convalescent COVID-19. The donor label of this sample is uncertain. Material: peripheral blood.

The CDR3 DNA reads TGTGCCAGCAGTTACCCGGAAGGACACGTCTATGGCTACACCTTC. This codes for CASSYPEGHVYGYTF. This rearrangement joins TRBV6-6 to TRBJ1-2; maybe TRBD1 (5 bases). This CDR3 has 15 amino acids. Germline V lookup: CDR1 MNHNY, CDR2 SVGAGI (reference sequence). Trimming stripped 2 bases from V and 4 bases from J, with 14 bases between.